This T cell receptor (beta chain) was sequenced during a study of shared clonotypes between healthy human individuals (dated by TCRdb to 2018 to 2020). With regard to the full study: The cohort comprised a couple of women and a few men aged 18 to 49 years. For each donor, three plates each were used for CD4 naive and CD4 memory, two plates were used for CD8 naive, and one plate was used for CD8 memory. The study deeply sequenced blood TCR repertoires of about 5 healthy adults to estimate repertoire size and the extent of clonotype sharing between individuals. Libraries were prepared and TCR repertoires were sequenced by different laboratories using diverse techniques, in order to increase sequencing depth and limit assay-specific biases. Leukapheresis yielded between about 0.9 and 9.5 billion PBMCs per donor. Points the paper makes about the study in general: Compared with non-shared clonotypes, the clonotypes found in all four sorted-subset donors had higher generation probabilities. Sampling was restricted to blood, and TCR repertoires in tissues likely differ from the TCR repertoires found in blood. About 5% of naive CD4, approximately 3.7% of naive CD8, approximately 2.2% of memory CD4, and around 0.42% of memory CD8 clonotypes were shared across several donors. The genetic and exposure-history diversity represented was limited by the small number of donors. Pairwise subsampling indicated that sequencing depth was expected to affect the degree of clonotype sharing among donors. Naive subsets generally had larger estimated clonotype richness than memory subsets did. Even with the large sequencing depth, rarefaction of the sorted-subset datasets indicated that sequencing was incomplete.

Clipping removes 5 bases from V and 2 bases from J, with 4 as the unmatched junction base count. CDR1 MNHEY and CDR2 SVGAGI were looked up in the germline V gene. Taken from cysteine to phenylalanine, the CDR3 has 15 residues. Solely the CDR3 DNA is kept, with 45 bases framed from the first base. Points on this clone: The target of this receptor is not known. Within one base of it there is no much larger clone, and no base qualities were kept.

Using the deep immunoSEQ assay, multiplex PCR amplified TCR CDR3 regions from genomic DNA. Extracted genomic DNA from each cell subset was distributed evenly across all wells of several immunoSEQ 96-well plates, and each plate was treated as a replicate. Each replicate PCR for sorted subsets received roughly 0.2 ug genomic DNA, equal to roughly 29,000 T cell genomes. The purified libraries were quantified using a Qubit 3.0 fluorometer, sized with a Bioanalyzer 2100, and then quantified again using the KAPA Library Quantification kit. Every immunoSEQ 96-well plate was sequenced on a dedicated single-read 150-cycle Illumina NextSeq 550 flow cell. Per the original workflow: Because the immunoSEQ output included only junctional sequences and no quality scores, the filtering could not be the same as the filtering used for full-length reads. Sequences were annotated with PyIR, a Python wrapper for IgBLAST v1.9, and V/J genes and CDR3 were assigned using IMGT germline references. Reads were filtered out if the reads had weak V/J assignments (E-value above 1e-6), no CDR3, stop codons, out-of-frame junctions, or ambiguous translated residues. V3J clonotypes were defined by identical inferred V gene, J gene, and CDR3 amino acid sequence. Percentage overlap between repertoires was calculated by dividing the number of shared unique clonotypes by the size of the smaller repertoire. Three approaches were used to assess repertoire richness: RTK rarefaction, the Chao1 estimator, and Recon v2.1 estimates of unobserved clonotypes. Generation probabilities were computed with OLGA for all TCRbeta clonotypes obtained by the gDNA method from a few donors. What TCRdb holds here is the immuneACCESS table cut down to in-frame rearrangements. Part of the clones is not present; checked against another copy, under half of the missing clones reflect an unresolved V gene, and the others are unexplained. The V and J calls and the clone size are those of that table, but D and trimming were determined from the DNA. This sample lists a few million clones; more than 80% were detected once. The biggest ten clones account for about 0.39% of the sample.

The donors were healthy, HIV-negative adults who had no recently reported acute infections or vaccinations. All donors were Caucasian adults living in Nashville, Tennessee, USA. CD4+ T cells were enriched by magnetic negative selection, after which naive cells were positively selected on CD45RA and the negative fraction was taken as the memory subset. After blood collection by leukapheresis, PBMCs were isolated using Ficoll-Histopaque density gradient centrifugation and then cryopreserved in the vapor phase of liquid nitrogen. Purity and quantity of every magnetically sorted T cell population were checked by analytical flow cytometry. Each sorted fraction had its genomic DNA isolated and then quantified by UV absorbance on a Nanodrop 2000c.

This sequence originates from a man in his late teens or twenties in good health. Some clones in this sample may be carry-over from other donors' samples. The specimen sequenced was naive CD4+ T cells from PBMCs. Explained via the paper, the cell subset or site label denotes: CD45RA+ positively selected. This chain joins TRBV6-5 to TRBJ1-1, and 11 junction bases match TRBD1. The encoded CDR3 is CASSPGTGGNTEAFF. Read as DNA, the sequence is TGTGCCAGCAGTCCAGGGACAGGGGGAAACACTGAAGCTTTCTTT.